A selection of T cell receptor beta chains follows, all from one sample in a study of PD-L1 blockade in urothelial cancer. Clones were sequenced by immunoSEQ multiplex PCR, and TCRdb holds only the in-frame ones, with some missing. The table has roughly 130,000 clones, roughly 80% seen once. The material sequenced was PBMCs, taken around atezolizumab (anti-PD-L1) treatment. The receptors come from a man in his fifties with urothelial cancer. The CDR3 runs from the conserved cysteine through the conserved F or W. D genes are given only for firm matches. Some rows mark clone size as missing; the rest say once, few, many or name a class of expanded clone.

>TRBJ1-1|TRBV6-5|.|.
TGTGCCAGCAGGGTGGGCCAGGAAGCTTTCTTT
CASRVGQEAFF
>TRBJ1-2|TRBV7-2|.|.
TGTGCCAGCAGCTCAAGACAGACTTTTTATGGCTACACCTTC
CASSSRQTFYGYTF
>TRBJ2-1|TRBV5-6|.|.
TGTGCCAGCCAAACAGTTTCCTACAATGAGCAGTTCTTC
CASQTVSYNEQFF
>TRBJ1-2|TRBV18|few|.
TGTGCCAGCTCACCACTCCCCCGGGCGGGGGGAGGCTACACCTTC
CASSPLPRAGGGYTF
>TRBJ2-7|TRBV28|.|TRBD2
TGTGCCAGCAGTTTAGACGGCCTTCCTAGCGGGAGGGCCTTAGGTGCTTACGAGCAGTACTTC
CASSLDGLPSGRALGAYEQYF
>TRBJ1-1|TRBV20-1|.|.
TGCAGTGCTTTGAGGGACACTGAAGCTTTCTTT
CSALRDTEAFF
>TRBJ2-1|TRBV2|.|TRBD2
TGTGCCAGCAGGGAAGGACTAGCGGACAATGAGCAGTTCTTC
CASREGLADNEQFF
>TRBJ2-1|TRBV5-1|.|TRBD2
TGCGCCAGCAGCTTAGATGGGACTACTTACAATGAGCAGTTCTTC
CASSLDGTTYNEQFF
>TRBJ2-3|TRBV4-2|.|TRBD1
TGTGCCAGCAGCCAAGAGGCCTACCTCTCAGGGGGCTCAGATACGCAGTATTTT
CASSQEAYLSGGSDTQYF
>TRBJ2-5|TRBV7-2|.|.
TGTGCCAGCAGCTTAGATGCGAGCAGGAGGGAGACCCAGTACTTC
CASSLDASRRETQYF
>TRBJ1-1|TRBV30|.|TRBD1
TGTGCCTGTACAACAGGGGGCCCCAGCGCTGAAGCTTTCTTT
CACTTGGPSAEAFF
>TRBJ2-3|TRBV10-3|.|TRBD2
TGTGCCATCAGTAGACTAGCCGAACGAGATACGCAGTATTTT
CAISRLAERDTQYF
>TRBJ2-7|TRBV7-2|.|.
TGTGCCAGCAGCCTTTATAACTCCTACGAGCAGTACTTC
CASSLYNSYEQYF
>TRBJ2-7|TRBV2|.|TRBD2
TGTGCCAGCACCCGAAGCCCCGGGAGGGCCTCCGAGCAGTACTTC
CASTRSPGRASEQYF
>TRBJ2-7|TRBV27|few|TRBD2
TGTGCCAGCAATCCCCGGGGACTAGCGGGACGCGAGCAGTACTTC
CASNPRGLAGREQYF
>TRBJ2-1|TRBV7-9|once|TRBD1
TGTGCCAGCAGCAAGGACAGGGATCCCAATGAGCAGTTCTTC
CASSKDRDPNEQFF
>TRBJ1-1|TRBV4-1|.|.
TGCGCCAGCAGCCAAGAGGTGACAGCGAACACTGAAGCTTTCTTT
CASSQEVTANTEAFF
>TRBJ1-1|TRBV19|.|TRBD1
TGTGCCAGTAGTATGGACAGGGGGCAGGGCACTGAAGCTTTCTTT
CASSMDRGQGTEAFF
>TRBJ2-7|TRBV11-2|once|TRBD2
TGTGCCAGCAGCTTAAGTCTAGCGGGAACCTACGAGCAGTACTTC
CASSLSLAGTYEQYF
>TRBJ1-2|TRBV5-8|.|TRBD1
TGTGCCAGCAGCTCCCCCGGACAGGGGACTAACTATGGCTACACCTTC
CASSSPGQGTNYGYTF
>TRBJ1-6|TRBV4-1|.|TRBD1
TGCGCCAGCAGGGGACAGGGGGTTTCACCCCTCCACTTT
CASRGQGVSPLHF
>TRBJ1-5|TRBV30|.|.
TGTGCCTGGAGCCAATCAGGGAATCAGCCCCAGCATTTT
CAWSQSGNQPQHF
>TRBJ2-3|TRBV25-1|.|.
TGTGCCAGCAGTAGCGCAGGGAGGAAAGGAGATACGCAGTATTTT
CASSSAGRKGDTQYF
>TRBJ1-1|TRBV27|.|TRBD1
TGTGCCAGCAGTCCTCACAGGGGGGCCACTGAAGCTTTCTTT
CASSPHRGATEAFF
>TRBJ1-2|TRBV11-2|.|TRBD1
TGTGCCAGCAGCTTAGGGGGGACCGGGACAGGTCCCTATGGCTACACCTTC
CASSLGGTGTGPYGYTF
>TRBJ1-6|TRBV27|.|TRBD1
TGTGCCAGCAGTAGGGCACAGGGGGCGAGTAATTCACCCCTCCACTTT
CASSRAQGASNSPLHF
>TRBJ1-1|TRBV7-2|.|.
TGTGCCAGCAGCTTAGCGCTGAGGAACACTGAAGCTTTCTTT
CASSLALRNTEAFF
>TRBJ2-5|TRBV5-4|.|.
TGTGCCAGCAGCTTTATACGTGAGGAGACCCAGTACTTC
CASSFIREETQYF
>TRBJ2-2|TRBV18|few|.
TGTGCCAGCTCATCGGGCGGGGAGCTGTTTTTT
CASSSGGELFF
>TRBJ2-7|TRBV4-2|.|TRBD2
TGTGCCAGCAGCCAAGTCGCTGGACTAGCGCCCGAGCAGTACTTC
CASSQVAGLAPEQYF
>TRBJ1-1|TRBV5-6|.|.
TGTGCCAGCAGCTTGCAGGGGAGTATGAACACTGAAGCTTTCTTT
CASSLQGSMNTEAFF
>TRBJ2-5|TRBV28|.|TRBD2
TGTGCCAGCAGCCGCCTTGGGGGGGTGGAGACCCAGTACTTC
CASSRLGGVETQYF
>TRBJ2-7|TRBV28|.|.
TGTGCCAGCAGTACAAGGCGGGAACACTCCTACGAGCAGTACTTC
CASSTRREHSYEQYF
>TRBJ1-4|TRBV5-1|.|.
TGCGCCAGCAGCTTGGGGGCCGGATCGAATGAAAAACTGTTTTTT
CASSLGAGSNEKLFF
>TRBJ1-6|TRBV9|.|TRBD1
TGTGCCAGCAGCCTCCAAGGACAGGGTTATTCACCCCTCCACTTT
CASSLQGQGYSPLHF
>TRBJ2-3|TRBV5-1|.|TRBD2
TGCGCCAGCAGCGCAGCGGGGCCTGGCACAGATACGCAGTATTTT
CASSAAGPGTDTQYF
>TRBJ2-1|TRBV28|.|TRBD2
TGTGCCAGCAGTTTCCAGCGGGAGGGTGAGCAGTTCTTC
CASSFQREGEQFF
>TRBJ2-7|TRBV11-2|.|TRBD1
TGTGCCAGCATAAGACAGGGGGGTGAGCAGTACTTC
CASIRQGGEQYF
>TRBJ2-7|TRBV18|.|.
TGTGCCAGCTCACCCGGTAATGGCGAGCAGTACTTC
CASSPGNGEQYF
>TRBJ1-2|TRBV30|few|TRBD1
TGTGCCTGGAGGGCCGGGACAGGGGACTATGGCTACACCTTC
CAWRAGTGDYGYTF
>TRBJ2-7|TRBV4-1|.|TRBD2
TGCGCCAGCAGCCAAGGACTAGCGGGAGGGCCTTCCTACGAGCAGTACTTC
CASSQGLAGGPSYEQYF
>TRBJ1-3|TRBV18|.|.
TGTGCCAGCTCACCAACTCGGACAAAAACTGGAAACACCATATATTTT
CASSPTRTKTGNTIYF
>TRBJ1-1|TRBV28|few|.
TGTGCCAGCAGTTCCTGGAGCCGAATGAACACTGAAGCTTTCTTT
CASSSWSRMNTEAFF
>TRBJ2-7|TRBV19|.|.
TGTGCCAGTAGTATAGCTCCAGGGGAATACGAGCAGTACTTC
CASSIAPGEYEQYF
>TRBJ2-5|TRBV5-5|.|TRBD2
TGTGCCAGCAGCTTAAGCGGGAGTGAGACCCAGTACTTC
CASSLSGSETQYF
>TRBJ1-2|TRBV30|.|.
TGTGCCTGGAGTGCCCGGACAGCGGTTGGCTACACCTTC
CAWSARTAVGYTF
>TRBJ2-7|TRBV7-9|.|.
TGTGCCACTTCCACACACACCTCTAGAGCCTACGAGCAGTACTTC
CATSTHTSRAYEQYF
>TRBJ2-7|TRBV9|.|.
TGTGCCAGCAGCGTAGACACATCATCCTCCTACGAGCAGTACTTC
CASSVDTSSSYEQYF
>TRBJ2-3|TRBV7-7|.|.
TGTGCTAGCAGCTTAGGTCCGAGGGGCACAGATACGCAGTATTTT
CASSLGPRGTDTQYF
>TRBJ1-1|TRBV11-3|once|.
TGTGCCAGCAGCGCCCACCGGGACAAGAACACTGAAGCTTTCTTT
CASSAHRDKNTEAFF
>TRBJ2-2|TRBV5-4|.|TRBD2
TGTGCCAGCAGCTTGGAAGCGGGAGGCCACACCGGGGAGCTGTTTTTT
CASSLEAGGHTGELFF
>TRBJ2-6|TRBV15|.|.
TGTGCCACCAGCAGAGATACGAGCTCTGGGGCCAACGTCCTGACTTTC
CATSRDTSSGANVLTF
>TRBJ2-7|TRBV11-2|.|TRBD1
TGTGCCAGCAGCTGGGACAGGGGCCTCTACGAGCAGTACTTC
CASSWDRGLYEQYF
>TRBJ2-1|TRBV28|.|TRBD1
TGTGCCAGCAGTTCCTCGGGGACAGATTACAATGAGCAGTTCTTC
CASSSSGTDYNEQFF
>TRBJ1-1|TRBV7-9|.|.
TGTGCCAGCAGCTCGGGACTGCTGAACACTGAAGCTTTCTTT
CASSSGLLNTEAFF